The source of this TCR beta chain is a study of CD8+ T cells in alopecia areata. This clone was detected once. Its antigen is not known. Notes on the study in general: With one nonresponder, baseline CD8+ expansion's link to response remains uncertain.

Treatment meaning: oral pan-JAK inhibitor, 5-10 mg twice daily. Lesional scalp punch biopsies and peripheral blood were collected from alopecia areata patients. The length of the CDR3 is 15 residues. V was trimmed by 0 bases and J by 4 bases, leaving 12 bases between them. Per the germline V gene, CDR1 is LGHNA and CDR2 is YSLEER. The authors extracted RNA and reverse transcribed it into cDNA as the sequencing template. The table came from immunoSEQ multiplex PCR; TCRdb's copy has only in-frame clones and leaves some out. The sample includes roughly 110,000 clones, roughly 89% of them seen just once. The receptor comes from a human donor with alopecia areata. V and J are TRBV4-3 and TRBJ1-2; D remains unclear. The sample here was CD8+ T cells sorted from blood, taken at week 24, from a patient treated with tofacitinib. The CDR3 sequence: CASSQDLPGSYGYTF. CDR3 sequence (DNA): TGCGCCAGCAGCCAAGATCTTCCAGGCTCCTATGGCTACACCTTC.